Shown below are 20 T cell receptor beta chains from a single sample sequenced in a study of blood T cells in healthy people across ages (dated by TCRdb to about 2015). Libraries were constructed by 5' RACE. TCRdb shows the sequencer as Illumina HiSeq 2500. A second about 7 to 12 cycle PCR used a sample-barcoded 5' primer and a J-beta primer mix. TCRdb took the public reads, trimmed them with fastp at Q25, ran MiXCR for clone calling and kept in-frame beta chains. Each entry merges the rows of one CDR3 protein and shows their most common DNA and genes. Recorded for this sample are more than 650,000 distinct CDR3 sequences; approximately 24% of them occurred a single time. The leading ten clones occupy 3% of the sample. The sample was also reused in another study, on T cells of mothers and their children.

Input material: blood. These receptor sequences come from a boy aged 5-17 years in good health.

The chain couples TRBV5-1 to TRBJ2-4; no clear D gene. Trimming cost V 0 bases and J 5 bases, with 6 bases left between them. The germline V gene encodes CDR1 SGHRS and CDR2 YFSETQ. The CDR3 sequence is 13 residues long. CDR3 sequence reads: CASSLVGENIQYF. The CDR3 DNA follows: TGCGCCAGCAGCTTGGTTGGGGAAAACATTCAGTACTTC. The whole variable domain, remainder taken from reference TRBV5-1 and TRBJ2-4, is KAGVTQTPRYLIKTRGQQVTLSCSPISGHRSVSWYQQTPGQGLQFLFEYFSETQRNKGNFPGRFSGRQFSNSRSEMNVSTLELGDSALYLCASSLVGENIQYFGAGTRLSVL.

This chain links TRBV28 with TRBJ2-4; TRBD1 is a possible D gene (5 bases). CDR1 is MDHEN and CDR2 is SYDVKM in the germline V gene. V lost 6 bases and J 6 bases, leaving 12 bases between the germline ends. This CDR3 spans 13 amino acids. CDR3 residues: CASSSRTPNIQYF. As DNA, the CDR3 is TGTGCCAGCAGCTCCCGGACACCAAACATTCAGTACTTC.

This clonotype was found a few times. V gene TRBV2 combines with J gene TRBJ1-2; 7 positions match TRBD1. This CDR3 has 15 residues. V shed 3 bases, J shed 3 bases, and the junction held 7 bases outside the gene matches. The germline V gene encodes CDR1 SNHLY and CDR2 FYNNEI. The CDR3 DNA is TGTGCCAGCAGTGACGGCAGGGGGGAGGACTATGGCTACACCTTC. Translation: CASSDGRGEDYGYTF.

The rearrangement joins TRBV7-9 to TRBJ2-5, with unresolved D. Gene TRBJ2-7 matches the end of the DNA better, so the J call may be wrong. The germline V gene encodes CDR1 SEHNR and CDR2 FQNEAQ (reference sequence). The CDR3 spans 14 residues. The DNA of the CDR3 is TGTGCCAGCAGCTTTTCTCCTACCTCTTACGAGCAGTACTTC. Its protein product is CASSFSPTSYEQYF.

This clonotype was counted between two and nine times. The gene calls are TRBV7-8 and TRBJ1-4; 10 positions agree with TRBD1. The CDR3 is made up of 15 amino acids. V was clipped by 7 bases and J by 7 bases; unmatched bases: 9. Per germline, CDR1 SGHVS and CDR2 FQNEAQ. The CDR3 reads CASTTGQGLAEKLFF. For the CDR3, the DNA is TGTGCCAGCACAACGGGACAGGGGCTAGCTGAAAAACTGTTTTTT.

The chain recombines TRBV4-1 with TRBJ2-5; TRBD1 aligns across 10 bases. Germline CDR1 reads MGHRA; CDR2 reads YSYEKL. After removal of 4 bases from V and 5 bases from J, the junction contained 10 bases not matched to a gene. The length of the CDR3 is 16 residues. The CDR3 DNA follows: TGCGCCAGCAGCCGAGCGGGACAGGGGTGGTCGGAGACCCAGTACTTC. It specifies CASSRAGQGWSETQYF.

V gene TRBV27 combines with J gene TRBJ2-4, with D possibly TRBD1 on 6 matching bases. Germline V gene sequence: CDR1 MNHEY, CDR2 SMNVEV (reference sequence). The CDR3 is made up of 11 amino acids. The V end lost 8 bases, the J end lost 6 bases, and 8 bases lay between the germline ends. The CDR3 loop is CASGRGNIQYF. The DNA for the CDR3 is TGTGCCAGCGGCAGGGGAAACATTCAGTACTTC.

This clonotype has a handful of counts. This CDR3 reads CASSIQGALQPQHF. The CDR3 DNA reads as TGTGCCAGCAGTATACAGGGGGCCTTACAGCCCCAGCATTTT. The rearrangement joins TRBV2 to TRBJ1-5, with TRBD1 matching over 9 bases. The CDR3 covers 14 residues. J gave up 7 bases and V 5 bases, and 6 bases lay outside the gene matches. Germline V gene sequence: CDR1 SNHLY, CDR2 FYNNEI.

A few counts support this clonotype. The chain joins TRBV2 to TRBJ1-2; 8 bases agree with TRBD1. This CDR3 comprises 16 residues. Germline V CDR1 and CDR2: SNHLY, FYNNEI. V was clipped by 8 bases and J by 7 bases; unmatched bases: 18. The DNA for the CDR3 is TGTGCCAGCGGCACGGGACAGGTGGGCTCTCGTGGTGGCTACACCTTC. This encodes CASGTGQVGSRGGYTF.

The chain carries TRBV15 and TRBJ1-4; maybe TRBD1 (5 bases). Trimming took 3 bases from V and 6 from J, leaving 17 bases between them. Germline CDR1 and CDR2: LNHNV and YYDKDF (reference sequence). The CDR3 covers 16 residues. DNA of the CDR3: TGTGCCACCAGCAGCCCCCGGGGGATTGGAGATGAAAAACTGTTTTTT. Translated: CATSSPRGIGDEKLFF.

The chain has TRBV5-1 and TRBJ2-1; weak D call: TRBD1 (5 bases). V was trimmed by 1 base and J by 4 bases, leaving 9 bases between them. The CDR3 has 14 residues. The germline V gene encodes CDR1 SGHRS and CDR2 YFSETQ. DNA of the CDR3: TGCGCCAGCAGCTTGCTAGACAGATACAATGAGCAGTTCTTC. Its translation is CASSLLDRYNEQFF.

On this clonotype: This may be a read error, as it is one base from a much larger clone. This sequence joins TRBV28 and TRBJ2-5; tentative D call: TRBD1 (6 bases). Matching the DNA end better, TRBJ2-7 makes the J call doubtful. The CDR3 totals 14 residues. Germline V CDR1 and CDR2: MDHEN, SYDVKM. CDR3 in DNA: TGTGCCAGCAGCCCCGGACAGTACTCCTACGAGCAGTACTTC. It translates to CASSPGQYSYEQYF.

The V and J genes are TRBV12-3 or TRBV12-4 and TRBJ1-4; D may be TRBD1 (6 bases). V was trimmed by 2 bases and J by 4 bases, leaving 11 bases between them. There are 15 residues in the CDR3. The CDR3 bases are TGTGCCAGCAGTTTAAGGACAGTGAGTAATGAAAAACTGTTTTTT. It is translated as CASSLRTVSNEKLFF.

The chain couples TRBV29-1 to TRBJ1-1; 7 bases agree with TRBD1. After removal of 1 base from V and 7 bases from J, the junction contained 9 bases not matched to a gene. Germline V gene lookup returns CDR1 SQVTM and CDR2 ANQGSEA. This CDR3 has 14 amino acids. The CDR3 sequence is CSVEGRMDRFEAFF. The CDR3 region has the DNA TGCAGCGTTGAAGGCCGAATGGACAGGTTTGAAGCTTTCTTT.

This chain connects TRBV12-3 or TRBV12-4 to TRBJ2-1; TRBD1 matches 7 bases. The J call is uncertain, as TRBJ2-7 better fits the DNA end. The CDR3 spans 13 residues. This CDR3 is CASSFSTGDEQYF. The CDR3 bases are TGTGCCAGCAGTTTTTCTACAGGGGACGAGCAGTACTTC.

V and J are TRBV10-1 and TRBJ1-1; D is ambiguous. The CDR3 totals 13 residues. The V gene lost 3 bases and the J gene lost 5 bases, with 10 bases spanning the gap. Germline V CDR1 and CDR2: WNHNN, SYGVQD (reference sequence). CDR3 amino acids: CASSDSGLTEAFF. The CDR3 coding sequence is TGCGCCAGCAGTGACTCCGGGCTAACTGAAGCTTTCTTT.

This clonotype was detected once. This chain links TRBV14 with TRBJ2-3; the D gene is possibly TRBD1 (5 bases). Trimming left V 4 bases short and J 7 bases short, with 6 bases between. From germline, CDR1 is SGHDN and CDR2 FVKESK. CDR3 size: 11 residues. DNA for the CDR3: TGTGCCAGCAGCCCAGGGAATACGCAGTATTTT. Its protein is CASSPGNTQYF.

This clonotype was counted once. The V and J genes are TRBV12-3 or TRBV12-4 and TRBJ1-5; D is possibly TRBD1 (6 bases). The CDR3 sequence is 15 residues long. Trimming cost V 7 bases and J 2 bases, with 15 bases left between them. The CDR3 region is CASNQGRNGNQPQHF. CDR3 nucleotide sequence: TGTGCCAGCAATCAGGGGCGGAATGGCAATCAGCCCCAGCATTTT.

This clonotype was counted a few times. The V and J genes are TRBV30 and TRBJ2-7; possibly TRBD2 for D (6 bases). V lost 2 bases to trimming and J lost 3 bases, with 8 bases between them. Germline CDR1 and CDR2: GTSNPN and SVGIG (reference sequence). The CDR3 spans 12 residues. The CDR3 DNA is TGTGCCTGGAGTATCGGGGGCTACGAGCAGTACTTC. This translates into CAWSIGGYEQYF.

The rearrangement uses TRBV4-1 and TRBJ2-5; 10 nucleotides line up with TRBD2. The J call may be in error: the DNA end matches TRBJ2-1 better. The CDR3 sequence is 15 residues long. CDR1 and CDR2 from the germline V gene are MGHRA and YSYEKL. The CDR3 loop reads CASSRGTSADNEQFF. The DNA for the CDR3 is TGCGCCAGCAGCCGGGGGACTAGCGCCGACAATGAGCAGTTCTTC.